The rows below give T cell receptor beta chains drawn from one sample of a study of shared clonotypes between healthy human individuals. The protocol was immunoSEQ multiplex PCR, while the TCRdb copy is restricted to in-frame clones and leaves out a portion. The sample lists roughly 500,000 clones, over 60% occurring once. The specimen was PBMCs. The source is a woman between 40 and 55 years old in good health. Some clones in this sample may be carry-over from other donors' samples. Each CDR3 is given with its conserved first and last residue. A D gene is named only where the DNA matches it firmly. Expanded clones get a size class; other rows say once, few or many, or leave the size out.

TRBJ2-7 | TRBD2 | . | TRBV30 | CAWTPSRLAGNYEQYF | TGTGCCTGGACCCCTTCCAGACTAGCGGGAAACTACGAGCAGTACTTC
TRBJ1-1 | . | . | TRBV28 | CASTLTPLNTEAFF | TGTGCCAGCACCCTGACTCCCTTGAACACTGAAGCTTTCTTT
TRBJ2-7 | TRBD2 | . | TRBV2 | CASPGLAGEFEQYF | TGTGCCAGCCCGGGACTAGCGGGAGAATTCGAGCAGTACTTC
TRBJ2-7 | TRBD1 | few | TRBV19 | CASSGQGRNEQYF | TGTGCCAGTAGCGGACAGGGGCGGAACGAGCAGTACTTC
TRBJ2-7 | . | many | TRBV2 | CASLRGGYEQYF | TGTGCCTCCCTAAGAGGGGGCTACGAGCAGTACTTC
TRBJ1-2 | TRBD1 | . | TRBV27 | CASSVTSGQGARWGYTF | TGTGCCAGCAGTGTCACCTCGGGACAGGGGGCGAGGTGGGGCTACACCTTC
TRBJ2-1 | . | . | TRBV6-4 | CASSDDSHNEQFF | TGTGCCAGCAGTGACGACTCCCACAATGAGCAGTTCTTC
TRBJ1-1 | . | once | TRBV5-5 | CASSLGPGLTNTEAFF | TGTGCCAGCAGCTTGGGTCCAGGGCTAACTAACACTGAAGCTTTCTTT
TRBJ2-1 | TRBD2 | . | TRBV2 | CASSVRTSDYNEQFF | TGTGCCAGCAGTGTACGGACTAGCGACTACAATGAGCAGTTCTTC
TRBJ1-1 | TRBD1 | . | TRBV5-1 | CASSLAGTANTEAFF | TGCGCCAGCAGCTTGGCGGGGACAGCGAACACTGAAGCTTTCTTT
TRBJ2-5 | TRBD1 | . | TRBV11-2 | CASSLDRSETQYF | TGTGCCAGCAGCTTGGACAGGTCAGAGACCCAGTACTTC
TRBJ2-1 | TRBD1 | few | TRBV7-8 | CASSLVMTGPLTYNEQFF | TGTGCCAGCAGCTTAGTGATGACAGGGCCCCTTACCTACAATGAGCAGTTCTTC
TRBJ1-2 | . | . | TRBV11-2 | CASSFGGGYGYTF | TGTGCCAGCAGCTTTGGGGGCGGCTATGGCTACACCTTC
TRBJ2-7 | TRBD2 | . | TRBV7-9 | CASSKVRDYTYEQYF | TGTGCCAGCAGCAAGGTGAGGGACTACACCTACGAGCAGTACTTC
TRBJ2-7 | TRBD1 | . | TRBV10-3 | CAISFGTAEQYF | TGTGCCATCAGTTTTGGGACAGCGGAGCAGTACTTC
TRBJ2-1 | TRBD2 | . | TRBV6-4 | CASSPSVGGGDEQFF | TGTGCCAGCAGTCCATCGGTGGGCGGGGGGGATGAGCAGTTCTTC
TRBJ2-1 | TRBD2 | few | TRBV19 | CASSTTSGRRDEQFF | TGTGCCAGTAGTACGACTAGCGGGAGGAGAGATGAGCAGTTCTTC
TRBJ2-7 | . | . | TRBV6-1 | CASSEVGVYEQYF | TGTGCCAGCAGTGAAGTGGGGGTCTACGAGCAGTACTTC
TRBJ2-1 | . | . | TRBV19 | CASSGRGGSSYNEQFF | TGTGCCAGCTCCGGCAGGGGGGGTAGCTCCTACAATGAGCAGTTCTTC
TRBJ2-1 | . | few | TRBV5-1 | CASSFQRTRDNEQFF | TGCGCCAGCAGCTTCCAGAGGACTCGAGACAATGAGCAGTTCTTC
TRBJ2-3 | . | . | TRBV5-4 | CASSLGGDGTDTQYF | TGTGCCAGCAGCTTGGGGGGCGACGGCACAGATACGCAGTATTTT
TRBJ1-1 | . | . | TRBV19 | CASSIPQGSEAFF | TGTGCCAGTAGTATACCCCAGGGGTCTGAAGCTTTCTTT
TRBJ2-1 | . | few | TRBV7-9 | CATRTNNEQFF | TGTGCAACCAGAACTAACAATGAGCAGTTCTTC
TRBJ1-5 | TRBD1 | . | TRBV11-2 | CASSLAQGGNQPQHF | TGTGCCAGCAGCTTAGCCCAGGGGGGCAATCAGCCCCAGCATTTT
TRBJ2-1 | TRBD1 | . | TRBV7-2 | CASSIGRQGRIGKFF | TGTGCCAGCAGCATTGGTCGACAGGGGCGCATCGGAAAGTTCTTC
TRBJ2-7 | . | . | TRBV7-2 | CASSPVALSTAYEQYF | TGTGCCAGCAGCCCAGTGGCTCTCTCTACAGCCTACGAGCAGTACTTC
TRBJ1-5 | . | . | TRBV18 | CASSGGGSQPQHF | TGTGCCAGCTCAGGGGGGGGCAGTCAGCCCCAGCATTTT
TRBJ2-2 | TRBD1 | . | TRBV10-3 | CAITGDRNTGELFF | TGTGCCATCACCGGGGACAGGAACACCGGGGAGCTGTTTTTT
TRBJ2-3 | . | . | TRBV28 | CVSQGVAGADTQYF | TGTGTCAGCCAAGGAGTGGCAGGAGCAGATACGCAGTATTTT
TRBJ2-7 | . | . | TRBV6-1 | CASSEDVGASYEQYF | TGTGCCAGCAGTGAAGATGTGGGGGCGTCCTACGAGCAGTACTTC
TRBJ2-7 | TRBD2 | . | TRBV28 | CASSQREVEQYF | TGTGCCAGCAGCCAGCGGGAGGTTGAGCAGTACTTC
TRBJ1-3 | . | . | TRBV28 | CASSWLGAGGNTIYF | TGTGCCAGCAGTTGGCTGGGGGCGGGGGGAAACACCATATATTTT
TRBJ2-7 | TRBD1 | . | TRBV4-3 | CASSQAGTGAYEQYF | TGCGCCAGCAGCCAAGCGGGGACAGGGGCCTACGAGCAGTACTTC